The present TCR beta chain was sequenced within a study of blood T cell repertoires in COVID-19. Across the study: Nucleic acid was either cDNA or gDNA, and it came from T cells, B-cell-depleted T cells, or PBMCs.

The repertoire was sequenced with immunoSEQ multiplex PCR; TCRdb's copy has only in-frame clones and lacks some. The sample contains 55,000 to 65,000 clones, 82% of which appear only once. Per the germline V gene, CDR1 is SQVTM and CDR2 is ANQGSEA. The germline V and J ends were trimmed by 7 bases and 6 bases, with 16 bases remaining between them. This CDR3 contains 13 residues. This TCR was recovered from a human donor in a cohort sampled during active COVID-19. What was sequenced was peripheral blood. The chain has TRBV29-1 and TRBJ2-4, with a tentative D call TRBD1 (5 bases). CDR3 nucleotide sequence: TGCAGCGCCCACCAGGGTCGGACAAACATTCAGTACTTC. Amino acids: CSAHQGRTNIQYF.